This T cell receptor beta chain was obtained from a study of metastatic and nonmetastatic thyroid tumors. Overall study: From malignant and benign thyroid patients, repertoires in blood and in tumor or nodule tissue were compared.

This clone showed up many times. Per the original data handling: Building a distant-metastasis classifier for papillary thyroid cancer drew on CDR3 differences across clinicopathological groups. TCRdb re-called the PCR reads with MiXCR. TCRdb, rather than the study authors, made the V and J calls. The sample contains about 39,000 clones, roughly a fifth of which appear only once. None of the patients had undergone any treatment ahead of thyroid surgery. Germline CDR1 and CDR2: SQVTM and ANQGSEA. The V segment lost 2 bases and the J segment 3 bases; nucleotides outside the gene matches: 12. CDR3 size: 16 residues.

The receptor was isolated from a female donor with papillary thyroid cancer or a benign thyroid nodule (not recorded which). Some clones in this sample may be carry-over from other donors' samples. The chain combines TRBV29-1 with TRBJ2-7, with 8 bases that match TRBD2. Sequenced input: blood. The CDR3 DNA sequence: TGCAGCGTTGAATTTCGGGGGGGGGGAGGGGTCTACGAGCAGTACTTC. Its protein is CSVEFRGGGGVYEQYF.